This T cell receptor (beta chain) comes out of a study of Graves' ophthalmopathy and Graves' hyperthyroidism. The CDR3 extends over 13 amino acids. V was clipped by 2 bases and J by 9 bases, with 17 bases between them. The V gene's germline CDR1 is SQVTM and CDR2 ANQGSEA. For repertoire sequencing, the TCR beta CDR3 regions were amplified from RNA transcripts. A first-round RT-PCR used HTBI primers, followed by a second-round multiplex PCR. TCRdb re-derived calls from the multiplex PCR reads in MiXCR, one entry per CDR3 protein. The table has about 740,000 distinct CDR3 sequences, 40% seen once. The sequenced sample consisted of peripheral blood. V is TRBV29-1 and J is TRBJ2-7; the D is unclear. The receptor comes from an adult man with Graves' ophthalmopathy. Written as DNA, the CDR3 is TGCAGCGTTGAAATCTCTACGTCCGGCGGGCAGTACTTC. Its translation is CSVEISTSGGQYF.